The clone carrying this T cell receptor (beta chain) was picked up a small number of times. What it recognizes is unknown. V lost 2 bases to trimming and J lost 3 bases; unmatched junction nucleotides: 9. The CDR3 spans 15 residues. The germline CDR1 and CDR2 sequences are SQVTM and ANQGSEA. The data derive from a study of T cells in Graves' hyperthyroidism and ophthalmopathy. Whole-study results and caveats: Most thyroid clonotypes with frequency above 0.001 were detected in blood.

RNA transcripts gave rise to amplified TCR beta CDR3 regions. The primer set for the first-round RT-PCR of the TCR CDR3 was HTBI. TCRdb reprocessed the multiplex PCR reads with MiXCR, giving one entry per CDR3 protein. The sample contains approximately 690,000 distinct CDR3 sequences, 20% to 25% of which appear only once. The clonotype comes from a man aged 30 to 39 with Graves' ophthalmopathy. The V call is TRBV29-1, the J call TRBJ2-7, with 8 bases identical to TRBD2. Specimen: blood. CDR3: CSVEILGLEGYEQYF. The CDR3 nucleotides read TGCAGCGTTGAAATTCTGGGACTAGAGGGCTACGAGCAGTACTTC.